This T cell receptor (beta chain) came from a study of radiation and T cells in renal cell carcinoma (TCRdb year 2020). Broadly, across the study: The samples were drawn from a clinical trial, where primary renal cell carcinomas were treated with 15 Gy of stereotactic body radiation therapy and then removed by nephrectomy 4 weeks afterward. TCR beta sequencing covered 50 or so samples in total, comprising roughly 26 tumors and roughly 27 peripheral blood samples. Across all 50 or so samples, around 4,000,000 unique CDR3 nucleotide sequences encoding roughly 2,800,000 unique CDR3 amino acid sequences were identified.

Regarding this clone: This clone's antigen is unknown. There are no base qualities to consult, and no much larger clone falls within one base.

What the time point label conveys for this sample: blood 2 weeks post-SBRT. Interpreted using the paper, the treatment or condition label stands for: 15 Gy SBRT to primary tumor, nephrectomy 4 weeks later. To follow tumor-enriched clonotypes, serial peripheral blood was collected from radiation-treated patients at baseline and at 2 weeks and 4 weeks after SBRT. Every patient's renal cell carcinoma showed clear cell pathology. Genomic DNA for TCR sequencing was prepared using the QIAamp DNA Blood Mini Kit (Qiagen). The analyses included just those samples that passed every quality control check. What the work shows at the level of the full study, not this receptor alone: Top tumor clonotypes rose in blood from baseline to 2 weeks post-radiation, then contracted by 4 weeks, suggesting transient expansion of tumor-resident clones. Blood repertoire dynamics were not followed beyond 4 weeks after treatment. With a single-armed trial design, the study had no way to address how radiation dose or scheduling affects the TCR repertoire. Because no pretreatment tumor biopsies were available, whether clonotypes were present in the tumor at baseline could not be determined.

The immunoSEQ kit was used, according to the manufacturer's recommendations, to generate TCR beta libraries from genomic DNA. To prepare libraries, a first multiplex PCR with proprietary primers was run, followed by a second PCR that added unique barcodes, and a bead cleanup was done after each round. A kit-provided positive control reaction and a negative control reaction were included in every sample batch. The final libraries were assessed on an Agilent 4200 TapeStation D1000 ScreenTape, pooled by volume, and quantified by qPCR. Sequencing was performed on an Illumina NextSeq500 with a MidOutput 150-cycle cartridge, and 156 Read1 and 15 Index1 cycles were run with kit custom primers. The pooled library was loaded at 0.8 to 1 pM, with a roughly 20% PhiX control spiked in. The authors' analysis ran thus. Vendor-processed data were analyzed in R, and a clonotype was defined as all T cells sharing the same CDR3 nucleotide sequence. For clone abundance analyses, frequencies were normalized to the 10,000 most abundant clones per sample. Public T cell clones, averaging fewer than five per sample, were removed before analysis. Tumor-enriched and baseline blood-enriched clonotypes were defined by at least a 32-fold difference in abundance between compartments. A beta-binomial differential abundance model was used to identify clonotypes that were expanded or contracted between blood time points. The Baroni-Urbani and Buser coefficient was used to measure tumor-blood repertoire similarity, and groups were compared with two-tailed Wilcoxon tests in R. TCRdb stores this immuneACCESS table with in-frame sequences only. Part of the clones is absent; in the studies checked, under half of the shortfall reflects unresolved V genes, and no reason is known for the rest. That table supplies the V and J calls and clone size; D and trimming were determined from the DNA. The sample table holds approximately 49,000 clones, of which about 80% were seen once. Around 28% of the sample goes to the ten largest clones.

V is cut by 1 base and J by 3 bases, and the space between the germline ends is 10 bases. CDR1 and CDR2 are drawn from the germline V gene (reference sequence): GTSNPN, SVGIG. The CDR3 holds 14 amino acids from the cysteine to the phenylalanine. Only CDR3 DNA is held: 42 bases, read in frame from base 1. The chain uses TRBV30 and TRBJ1-3, with the D gene not clear enough to name. Source: blood, taken from a patient whose treatment included radiotherapy and nephrectomy. The sequence was collected from a woman aged 70 to 79 with renal cell carcinoma. The encoded CDR3 is CAWSELGIGNTIYF. The nucleotide sequence is given as TGTGCCTGGAGTGAATTAGGGATTGGAAACACCATATATTTT.